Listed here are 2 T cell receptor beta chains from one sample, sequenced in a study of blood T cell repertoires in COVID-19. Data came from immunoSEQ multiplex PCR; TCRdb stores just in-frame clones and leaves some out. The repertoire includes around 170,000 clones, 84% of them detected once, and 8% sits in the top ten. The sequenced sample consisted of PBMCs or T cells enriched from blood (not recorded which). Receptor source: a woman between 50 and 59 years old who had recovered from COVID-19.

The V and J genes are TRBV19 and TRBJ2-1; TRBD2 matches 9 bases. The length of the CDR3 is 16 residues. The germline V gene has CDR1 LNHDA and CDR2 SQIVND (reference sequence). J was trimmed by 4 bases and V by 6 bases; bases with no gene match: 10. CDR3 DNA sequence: TGTGCCAGTAGCAAAATAGCGGGAGTTTCATACAATGAGCAGTTCTTC. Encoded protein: CASSKIAGVSYNEQFF.

CDR3 amino acids: CASSFRRGDNEQFF. CDR3 coding DNA: TGTGCCAGCAGCTTTCGGCGGGGGGACAATGAGCAGTTCTTC. This chain uses TRBV7-8 with TRBJ2-1; 8 bases align to TRBD2. The CDR3 runs 14 residues. Germline assignment: CDR1 SGHVS and CDR2 FQNEAQ. Trimming removed 3 bases from V and 5 bases from J; junction bases left unmatched: 3.